This T cell receptor (beta chain) was captured in a study of beta chain features in type 1 diabetes. The study, taken as a whole, reports: Across all four CD4+ subsets, people with type 1 diabetes showed modestly shorter TCRB CDR3s. Across patients, naive, central memory and Treg TCRB repertoires exhibited apparently greater similarity than was observed across healthy donors. There were fewer insertions and more deletions at the VDJ junctions of type 1 diabetes patients.

Expressed TCRB transcripts were sequenced because the isolated RNA had all been reverse transcribed beforehand. The average read count of naive, central memory and regulatory T cell samples was some 3.5 million. TCRdb's table, derived via immunoSEQ multiplex PCR, lists solely in-frame clones and lacks some. Of 120,000 or so clones listed, around 16% are singletons. Averaging roughly 120 mL, one heparinised blood draw came from each individual donor. A few counts support this clone. Its antigen is not identified. Additional DNA sequences in this sample encode the identical CDR3. This sequence was found in a man aged 18 to 30 with type 1 diabetes. Sequencing used central memory CD4+ T cells from blood.

The CDR3 nucleotides are TGTGCCTGGAGGACGGGACTCTATAATGAAAAACTGTTTTTT. Amino acid sequence: CAWRTGLYNEKLFF. The rearrangement links TRBV30 to TRBJ1-4; tentative D call: TRBD1 (5 bases). Trimming pared 3 bases from V and 4 bases from J, leaving 12 bases between. CDR1 GTSNPN and CDR2 SVGIG come from the germline V gene (reference sequence). CDR3 length equals 14 residues.